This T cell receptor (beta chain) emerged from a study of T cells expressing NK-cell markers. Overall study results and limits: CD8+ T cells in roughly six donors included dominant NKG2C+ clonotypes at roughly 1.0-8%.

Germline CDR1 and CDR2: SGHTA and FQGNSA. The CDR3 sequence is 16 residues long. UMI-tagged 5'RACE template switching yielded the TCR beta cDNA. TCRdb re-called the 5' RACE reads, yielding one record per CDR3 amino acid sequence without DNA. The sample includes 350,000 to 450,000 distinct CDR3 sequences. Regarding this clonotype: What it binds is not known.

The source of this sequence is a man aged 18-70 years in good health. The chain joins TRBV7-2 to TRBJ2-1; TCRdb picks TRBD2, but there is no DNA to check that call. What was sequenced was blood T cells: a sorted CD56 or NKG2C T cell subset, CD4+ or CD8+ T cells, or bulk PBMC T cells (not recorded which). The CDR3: CASSLEGSTPYNEQFF.